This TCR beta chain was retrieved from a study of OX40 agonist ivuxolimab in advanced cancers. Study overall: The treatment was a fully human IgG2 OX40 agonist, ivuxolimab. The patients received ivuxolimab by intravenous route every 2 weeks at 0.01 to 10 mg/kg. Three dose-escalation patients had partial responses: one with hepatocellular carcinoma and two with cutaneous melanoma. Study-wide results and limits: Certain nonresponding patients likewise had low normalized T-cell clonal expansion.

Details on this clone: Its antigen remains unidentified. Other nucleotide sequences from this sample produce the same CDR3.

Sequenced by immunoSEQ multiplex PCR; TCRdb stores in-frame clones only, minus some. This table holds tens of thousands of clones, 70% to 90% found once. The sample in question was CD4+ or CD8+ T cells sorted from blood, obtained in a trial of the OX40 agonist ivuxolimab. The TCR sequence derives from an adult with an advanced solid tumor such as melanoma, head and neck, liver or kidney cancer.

CDR3 nucleotide sequence: TGTGCCAGCAGTTTAGTGAGGGAACAGCAGTACTTC. It encodes CASSLVREQQYF. The chain is built from TRBV28 and TRBJ2-7; D is possibly TRBD2 (5 bases). This CDR3 spans 12 amino acids. V dropped 2 bases and J dropped 8 bases, with 10 bases sitting between them. Germline loops: CDR1 MDHEN, CDR2 SYDVKM.